These T cell receptor beta chains were read from a single sample in a study of cytomegalovirus exposure and HLA in healthy donors. Libraries were prepared by immunoSEQ multiplex PCR; TCRdb keeps only in-frame clonotypes and omits some of them. This sample has 85,000 to 100,000 clones, with around 73% found just once. Sequenced sample: PBMCs. These receptors came from a woman aged 40 to 49 in good health and CMV-seropositive. Each CDR3 is given with its conserved first and last residue. A D gene is named only where the DNA matches it firmly. Only part of the rows carry a size: once, few, many, or a class if the clone is expanded.

>TRBJ2-7|TRBD1|TRBV5-1|-
CASVRDSSSYEQYF
TGCGCCAGCGTAAGGGACAGCAGCTCCTACGAGCAGTACTTC
>TRBJ2-5|TRBD2|TRBV7-2|-
CASSLVGRLAGGRETQYF
TGTGCCAGCAGCTTAGTGGGACGACTAGCGGGAGGCCGGGAGACCCAGTACTTC
>TRBJ2-5|TRBD2|TRBV2|-
CASSGSSGESGTQYF
TGTGCCAGCAGTGGGAGTAGCGGGGAGTCCGGGACCCAGTACTTC
>TRBJ2-1|TRBD1|TRBV5-1|-
CASSSGQGDNEQFF
TGCGCCAGCAGCTCAGGACAGGGCGACAATGAGCAGTTCTTC
>TRBJ2-3|-|TRBV2|-
CASREGRTSTDTQYF
TGTGCCAGCAGGGAGGGGAGGACTAGCACAGATACGCAGTATTTT
>TRBJ2-7|TRBD2|TRBV10-2|-
CASRGLAYDEQYF
TGCGCCAGCAGGGGACTAGCCTATGACGAGCAGTACTTC
>TRBJ1-4|-|TRBV7-9|few
CASSSIQSNEKLFF
TGTGCCAGCAGCTCCATTCAATCTAATGAAAAACTGTTTTTT
>TRBJ2-1|-|TRBV27|-
CASRNFGSNEQFF
TGTGCCAGCAGAAACTTCGGGAGCAATGAGCAGTTCTTC
>TRBJ1-2|-|TRBV19|-
CASTPEGRNYGYTF
TGTGCCAGTACCCCGGAGGGACGGAACTATGGCTACACCTTC
>TRBJ2-1|TRBD2|TRBV28|-
CASSFITLAGAPTQFF
TGTGCCAGCAGTTTTATAACCCTAGCGGGAGCCCCTACCCAGTTCTTC
>TRBJ2-7|-|TRBV9|few
CASSVGAGVTYEQYF
TGTGCCAGCAGCGTAGGGGCAGGGGTGACCTACGAGCAGTACTTC
>TRBJ1-2|-|TRBV7-9|-
CASTSQAQGISYGYTF
TGTGCCAGCACCTCTCAGGCTCAGGGCATCTCCTATGGCTACACCTTC
>TRBJ2-3|TRBD2|TRBV5-1|-
CASSLASGGPRDTQYF
TGCGCCAGCAGCTTGGCCTCGGGAGGGCCGAGAGATACGCAGTATTTT
>TRBJ2-5|-|TRBV30|once
CAWSLGGSETQYF
TGTGCCTGGAGCCTCGGTGGTTCGGAGACCCAGTACTTC
>TRBJ2-7|-|TRBV27|-
CASSFSGDDYEQYF
TGTGCCAGCAGTTTTTCAGGGGATGACTACGAGCAGTACTTC
>TRBJ2-1|TRBD2|TRBV7-8|-
CASTLVSGSRNEQFF
TGTGCCAGCACCTTGGTTAGCGGGAGTCGGAATGAGCAGTTCTTC
>TRBJ2-5|TRBD2|TRBV12-5|-
CASGSGTSLLQETQYF
TGTGCTAGTGGTTCCGGGACTAGCTTACTGCAAGAGACCCAGTACTTC
>TRBJ2-7|-|TRBV5-5|few
CASSLAPSPGIPYEQYF
TGTGCCAGCAGCTTGGCTCCCTCGCCGGGTATTCCCTACGAGCAGTACTTC
>TRBJ2-7|-|TRBV10-1|-
CASSFQGQQYF
TGCGCCAGCAGTTTTCAGGGGCAGCAGTACTTC
>TRBJ2-7|TRBD1|TRBV30|-
CAWSLRGTGTRQQYF
TGTGCCTGGAGTTTGAGGGGGACAGGGACCCGTCAGCAGTACTTC
>TRBJ2-7|TRBD2|TRBV6-6|-
CASSRGGNSGYEQYF
TGTGCCAGCAGCCGGGGGGGGAACAGTGGCTACGAGCAGTACTTC
>TRBJ2-7|TRBD2|TRBV7-9|-
CASSLAGRGGGEQYF
TGTGCCAGCAGCTTAGCCGGACGTGGGGGGGGCGAGCAGTACTTC
>TRBJ2-3|-|TRBV4-1|-
CASSQEGSASTDTQYF
TGCGCCAGCAGCCAGGAGGGGTCAGCTAGCACAGATACGCAGTATTTT
>TRBJ1-1|-|TRBV6-5|few
CASSYSGQVKNTEAFF
TGTGCCAGCAGTTACTCGGGTCAGGTCAAGAACACTGAAGCTTTCTTT
>TRBJ2-2|-|TRBV10-2|-
CASSESGTGGELFF
TGCGCCAGCAGTGAGTCTGGCACGGGCGGGGAGCTGTTTTTT
>TRBJ2-5|-|TRBV9|-
CASSVVIPQETQYF
TGTGCCAGCAGCGTAGTTATTCCTCAAGAGACCCAGTACTTC
>TRBJ1-6|TRBD1|TRBV7-8|-
CASRPTGQTNSPLHF
TGTGCCAGCAGACCGACGGGACAGACCAATTCACCCCTCCACTTT
>TRBJ2-7|-|TRBV7-8|-
CASSQQGGASSYEQYF
TGTGCCAGCAGCCAGCAGGGCGGGGCCTCCTCCTACGAGCAGTACTTC
>TRBJ1-2|TRBD1|TRBV5-4|-
CASSSGGPAIGYTF
TGTGCCAGCAGCTCAGGGGGCCCGGCGATTGGCTACACCTTC
>TRBJ1-1|-|TRBV7-8|-
CASISDQGGKAFF
TGTGCCAGCATATCGGATCAGGGAGGTAAAGCTTTCTTT
>TRBJ2-7|-|TRBV9|-
CASSGGLWEQYF
TGTGCCAGCAGCGGGGGACTGTGGGAGCAGTACTTC
>TRBJ1-4|TRBD1|TRBV4-1|few
CASSPRRGQRFEKLFF
TGCGCCAGCAGCCCCCGGAGGGGACAGCGGTTCGAAAAACTGTTTTTT
>TRBJ1-2|-|TRBV30|few
CAWSDLPEPNYGYTF
TGTGCCTGGAGTGATCTCCCTGAGCCCAACTATGGCTACACCTTC